This entry lists 20 T cell receptor beta chains sequenced from one sample in a study of T cells after yellow fever vaccination. TCRdb passed the 5' RACE reads through MiXCR, listing each CDR3 protein once. Seen here are 250,000 to 400,000 distinct CDR3 sequences, approximately 4% observed once, and the top ten hold around 25%. The sequencing here drew on PBMCs, taken 5 days after the yellow fever booster vaccination. The receptor set was obtained from a young man who received the YFV17D yellow fever vaccine.

The rearrangement links TRBV20-1 to TRBJ1-3; possible D gene TRBD1, 6 bases. Germline V gives CDR1 DFQATT, CDR2 SNEGSKA (reference sequence). CDR3 length equals 14 residues. The germline V and J ends were trimmed by 4 bases and 9 bases, with 19 bases remaining between them. Here the CDR3 reads CSAKLTGLVATIYF. CDR3 sequence (DNA): TGCAGTGCTAAACTGACAGGATTGGTGGCCACCATATATTTT.

Many counts were recorded for this clonotype. The chain carries TRBV20-1 and TRBJ2-3; 12 nucleotides agree with TRBD2. Per the germline V gene, CDR1 is DFQATT and CDR2 is SNEGSKA (reference sequence). Trimming cost V 3 bases and J 8 bases; bases outside gene matches: 6. CDR3 length: 14 amino acids. The CDR3 nucleotides are TGCAGTGCTAGTGCTAGCGGGGGGGCAAGTACGCAGTATTTT. Amino acids: CSASASGGASTQYF.

The sample holds many counts of this clonotype. The rearrangement uses TRBV11-2 and TRBJ2-3, with a weak D call TRBD1 (7 bases). This CDR3 is 15 amino acids long. V was pared by 10 bases and J by 3 bases, with 20 bases between. Germline CDR1 is SGHAT and CDR2 is FQNNGV. The CDR3, as DNA: TGTGCCATCGGGCCGCGGAGGGGGCCGACAGATACGCAGTATTTT. Its protein is CAIGPRRGPTDTQYF.

In DNA form, the CDR3 reads TGTGCCAGCAGCTTAGCCCCATTAGCGGGGGGCGACGAGCAGTACTTC. Translated, it gives CASSLAPLAGGDEQYF. J is TRBJ2-7 and V is TRBV7-2; 10 bases match TRBD2. The CDR3 is 16 residues long. Looked up from germline, CDR1 is SGHTA and CDR2 is FQGNSA. J gave up 5 bases and V 0 bases, and 7 bases lay outside the gene matches.

This clonotype was seen at least ten times. The genes are TRBV7-9 and TRBJ2-5; 12 bases fit TRBD1. Trimming cost V 5 bases and J 2 bases; bases outside gene matches: 6. The CDR3 covers 16 residues. Germline loops: CDR1 SEHNR, CDR2 FQNEAQ (reference sequence). The CDR3 DNA sequence: TGTGCCAGCAGCCGGGACAGGGGGCATGTTCAAGAGACCCAGTACTTC. Its translation is CASSRDRGHVQETQYF.

This clonotype was observed a few times. The chain employs TRBV20-1 and TRBJ2-2; the D is unclear. The germline gives CDR1 DFQATT, CDR2 SNEGSKA (reference sequence). Trimming cost V 4 bases and J 4 bases, with 13 bases left between them. This CDR3 comprises 14 residues. The CDR3 DNA sequence: TGCAGTGCTACCCGTCCCCAGTCCACCGGGGAGCTGTTTTTT. The encoded protein is CSATRPQSTGELFF.

The V and J genes are TRBV19 and TRBJ2-2; 12 bases map to TRBD2. CDR1 is LNHDA, CDR2 SQIVND, per germline (reference sequence). This CDR3 region has 16 residues. V trimming: 5 bases; J trimming: 7 bases; junction bases outside the gene matches: 8. Here the CDR3 reads CASSLGLAGLHGELFF. For the CDR3, the DNA is TGTGCCAGTAGTCTAGGACTAGCGGGGCTTCACGGGGAGCTGTTTTTT.

The V and J genes are TRBV4-1 and TRBJ1-2; no reliable D call. Trimming removed 1 base at V and 0 bases at J, with 9 bases between. Germline V lookup: CDR1 MGHRA, CDR2 YSYEKL. This CDR3 is built from 15 residues. The chain's CDR3 is CASSQAEGANYGYTF. CDR3 coding DNA: TGCGCCAGCAGCCAAGCCGAGGGAGCTAACTATGGCTACACCTTC.

The V gene is TRBV20-1, the J gene TRBJ2-1; TRBD1 matches at 8 bases. The ends lost 5 bases at V and 4 bases at J; junction bases unmatched: 10. This CDR3 is built from 15 residues. Germline CDR1 and CDR2: DFQATT and SNEGSKA (reference sequence). CDR3 in DNA: TGCAGTGCTCGAACCTCAGGGGGCGGATACAATGAGCAGTTCTTC. This codes for CSARTSGGGYNEQFF.

This clonotype was counted between two and nine times. V is TRBV12-3 or TRBV12-4 and J is TRBJ2-5, with 11 bases identical to TRBD1. This CDR3 is built from 15 residues. Unmatched junction bases numbered 7, after V lost 6 bases and J lost 4 bases. The CDR3: CASSTSGQGGETQYF. As DNA, the CDR3 is TGTGCCAGCAGCACTTCGGGACAGGGGGGAGAGACCCAGTACTTC.

This clonotype was observed a handful of times. This chain joins TRBV7-2 and TRBJ2-4, with a tentative D call TRBD1 (6 bases). The V end was cut by 10 bases, the J end by 7 bases, with 17 bases between. The CDR3 has 13 amino acids. CDR1 and CDR2 from the germline V gene are SGHTA and FQGNSA. The CDR3 reads CATGVQPGNIQYF. DNA of the CDR3: TGTGCCACAGGGGTACAGCCGGGTAACATTCAGTACTTC.

The sample holds many counts of this clonotype. The V gene is TRBV4-2, the J gene TRBJ1-5; no clear D gene. Germline CDR1 reads LGHNA; CDR2 reads YNFKEQ. With 0 bases removed from V and 5 bases from J, the gap between germline ends came to 5 bases. The CDR3 has 13 residues. The CDR3 nucleotides read TGTGCCAGCAGCCAAGACTTACATCAGCCCCAGCATTTT. Protein sequence: CASSQDLHQPQHF.

The J gene is TRBJ1-1, the V gene TRBV7-2; 7 bases match TRBD1. The CDR3 is made up of 14 amino acids. Germline-derived CDR1 and CDR2 are SGHTA and FQGNSA. The V segment lost 10 bases and the J segment 1 base; nucleotides outside the gene matches: 9. CDR3 coding DNA: TGTGCCACATGGGAGGGGGCTGCGAACACTGAAGCTTTCTTT. Its protein product is CATWEGAANTEAFF. Complete variable domain (other parts from reference TRBV7-2 and TRBJ1-1): GAGVSQSPSNKVTEKGKDVELRCDPISGHTALYWYRQSLGQGLEFLIYFQGNSAPDKSGLPSDRFSAERTGGSVSTLTIQRTQQEDSAVYLCATWEGAANTEAFFGQGTRLTVV.

There are many counts of this clonotype. This chain links TRBV5-1 with TRBJ2-1, with D tentatively TRBD2 (5 bases). Trimming shortened V by 2 bases and J by 4 bases, and 13 bases separated the two germline ends. The CDR3 covers 15 residues. Germline V gene sequence: CDR1 SGHRS, CDR2 YFSETQ. The CDR3 DNA reads TGCGCCAGCAGCTTCCCCGCGGGTCCTTACAATGAGCAGTTCTTC. Amino acids: CASSFPAGPYNEQFF.

This clonotype has just a few counts. The rearrangement joins TRBV6-2 or TRBV6-3 to TRBJ2-5; D ambiguous. V was trimmed by 0 bases and J by 6 bases, leaving 5 bases between them. The CDR3 sequence is 12 residues long. CDR1 is MNHEY and CDR2 is SVGEGT in the germline V gene. The CDR3 sequence is CASSYSSKTQYF. CDR3 DNA sequence: TGTGCCAGCAGTTACTCGTCGAAGACCCAGTACTTC.

There are many counts of this clonotype. The chain is built from TRBV11-1 and TRBJ1-1; D is unclear. The CDR3 spans 18 residues. Germline CDR1 SGHAT, CDR2 FQDESV (reference sequence). Trimming pared 6 bases from V and 0 bases from J, leaving 23 bases between. Written as DNA, the CDR3 is TGTGCCAGCAGTCGAACCGGGTTTCCGCAGCGGTTGAACACTGAAGCTTTCTTT. Amino acid sequence: CASSRTGFPQRLNTEAFF.

This clonotype was seen repeatedly, ten times or more. V is TRBV7-2 and J is TRBJ2-1; the match to TRBD2 covers 13 bases. Germline V gene lookup returns CDR1 SGHTA and CDR2 FQGNSA. The V gene end was trimmed by 5 bases and the J gene end by 11 bases; junction bases not matched to a gene: 6. The CDR3 contains 14 residues. In DNA form, the CDR3 reads TGTGCCAGCAGCCCGACTAGCGGGGGGCCCAAGCAGTTCTTC. Amino acids: CASSPTSGGPKQFF.

This clonotype has at least ten counts. The chain recombines TRBV7-2 with TRBJ2-5; TRBD2 agrees at 9 bases. The CDR3 loop spans 18 amino acids. Germline V CDR1 and CDR2: SGHTA, FQGNSA. V lost 3 bases, J lost 5 bases, and 16 bases stayed unmatched. CDR3 loop: CASSLGRQSLAGMETQYF. Here the CDR3 DNA reads TGTGCCAGCAGCTTGGGGAGGCAGTCTCTAGCGGGGATGGAGACCCAGTACTTC. Looking up the rest from reference TRBV7-2 and TRBJ2-5 gives the full variable domain: GAGVSQSPSNKVTEKGKDVELRCDPISGHTALYWYRQSLGQGLEFLIYFQGNSAPDKSGLPSDRFSAERTGGSVSTLTIQRTQQEDSAVYLCASSLGRQSLAGMETQYFGPGTRLLVL.

V usage is TRBV6-5 and J usage is TRBJ2-2; D unresolved. Trimming shortened V by 10 bases and J by 8 bases, and 11 bases separated the two germline ends. The CDR3 has 11 amino acids. Germline-derived CDR1 and CDR2 are MNHEY and SVGAGI. The CDR3 region has the DNA TGTGCCACCTCCTCACGGGGGGAGCTGTTTTTT. Protein: CATSSRGELFF.

In this sample, this clonotype turned up many times. This sequence joins TRBV12-3 or TRBV12-4 and TRBJ2-1, with 12 bases matching TRBD2. J lost 4 bases, V lost 6 bases, and 4 bases had no gene match. The CDR3 runs to 15 residues. CDR3: CASSSGTSGYNEQFF. The DNA of the CDR3 is TGTGCCAGCAGCTCCGGGACTAGCGGGTACAATGAGCAGTTCTTC.